This T cell receptor beta chain came from a study of shared clonotypes between healthy human individuals. The V gene's germline CDR1 is MDHEN and CDR2 SYDVKM. Trimming removed 1 base from V and 8 bases from J; junction bases left unmatched: 11. The CDR3 has 17 amino acids. Cells designated naive CD8 were CD45RO-negative and were positively selected for CCR7, with terminally differentiated effector memory CD45RA+ cells excluded. Method: immunoSEQ multiplex PCR; TCRdb's copy keeps in-frame clones and lacks some. This sample has about 2.1 million clones, with 93% found just once. Material for sequencing was naive CD8+ T cells from PBMCs. The chain has TRBV28 and TRBJ1-3, with 10 bases aligning to TRBD1. This receptor was identified in a man in his late teens or twenties in good health. Some clones in this sample may be carry-over from other donors' samples. CDR3: CASSLYPPGQGIDTIYF. CDR3 coding DNA: TGTGCCAGCAGTTTATATCCCCCGGGACAGGGGATTGACACCATATATTTT.